This passage covers 6 T cell receptor beta chains from one sample sequenced in a study of blood T cell repertoires in COVID-19. Measured with immunoSEQ multiplex PCR; TCRdb has only the in-frame clones, and not every one. The sample has 450,000 to 500,000 clones; approximately 86% are singletons. The sequencing input was PBMCs or T cells enriched from blood (not recorded which). The source is a woman aged 18-29 years who had recovered from COVID-19.

This chain's CDR3 is CASSAKGLAGMYQETQYF. The CDR3 bases are TGTGCCAGCAGCGCTAAGGGACTAGCGGGGATGTACCAAGAGACCCAGTACTTC. This chain connects TRBV5-6 to TRBJ2-5, with 13 bases that match TRBD2. CDR3 length: 18 residues. CDR1 and CDR2 (germline): SGHDT, YYEEEE. V trimming: 4 bases; J trimming: 0 bases; junction bases outside the gene matches: 9.

The rearrangement uses TRBV3-1 (or the pseudogene TRBV3-2) and TRBJ1-1; D gene unclear. Germline loops: CDR1 LGHDT, CDR2 YNNKEL (reference sequence). The length of the CDR3 is 14 residues. V was trimmed by 2 bases and J by 5 bases, leaving 12 bases between them. The CDR3 DNA reads TGTGCCAGCAGCCAATACGTGGCGGGAACTGAAGCTTTCTTT. This gives the protein CASSQYVAGTEAFF.

CDR3 DNA sequence: TGTGCCAGCAGTTCAGGGGGCGGAGTTGTGGAAGGGGCCAACGTCCTGACTTTC. Amino acids: CASSSGGGVVEGANVLTF. V gene TRBV5-4 combines with J gene TRBJ2-6; 8 bases align to TRBD1. The V and J ends lost 5 bases and 4 bases, in that order; junction bases with no gene match: 14. The germline gives CDR1 SGHNT, CDR2 YYREEE (reference sequence). This CDR3 spans 18 amino acids.

The chain carries TRBV28 and TRBJ2-5; TRBD1 aligns across 9 bases. CDR3 length: 13 residues. V shed 6 bases and J 3 bases; nucleotides not matched to a gene: 2. CDR1 and CDR2 from the germline V gene are MDHEN and SYDVKM. CDR3 DNA sequence: TGTGCCAGCAGCCGGACAGGGGAAGAGACCCAGTACTTC. This sequence encodes CASSRTGEETQYF.

The rearrangement links TRBV7-2 to TRBJ1-5; 7 bases match TRBD1. The CDR3 totals 16 residues. Germline V gene lookup returns CDR1 SGHTA and CDR2 FQGNSA. V dropped 5 bases and J dropped 5; count of bases not matched to a gene: 12. CDR3 residues: CASSPRSTGADQPQHF. The CDR3 DNA reads as TGTGCCAGCAGCCCACGTAGCACAGGGGCGGATCAGCCCCAGCATTTT. The complete variable domain, with remaining parts taken from reference TRBV7-2 and TRBJ1-5, reads GAGVSQSPSNKVTEKGKDVELRCDPISGHTALYWYRQSLGQGLEFLIYFQGNSAPDKSGLPSDRFSAERTGGSVSTLTIQRTQQEDSAVYLCASSPRSTGADQPQHFGDGTRLSIL.

This clone was detected only once. The genes are TRBV15 and TRBJ2-1, with D unresolved. The germline CDR1 and CDR2 sequences are LNHNV and YYDKDF (reference sequence). The CDR3 spans 13 residues. Trimming took off 5 bases at V and 9 bases at J, with 14 bases between the two ends. The CDR3 DNA reads TGTGCCACCAGCGGTAGAACGAAGCCTGAGCAGTTCTTC. Its translation is CATSGRTKPEQFF.